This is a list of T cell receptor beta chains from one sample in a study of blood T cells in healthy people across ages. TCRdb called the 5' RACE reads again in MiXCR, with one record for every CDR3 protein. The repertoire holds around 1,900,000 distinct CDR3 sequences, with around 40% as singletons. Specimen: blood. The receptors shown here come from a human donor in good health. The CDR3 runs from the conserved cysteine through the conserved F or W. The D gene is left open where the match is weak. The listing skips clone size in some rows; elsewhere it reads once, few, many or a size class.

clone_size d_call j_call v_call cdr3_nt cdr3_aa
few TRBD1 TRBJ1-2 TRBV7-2 TGTGCCAGCAGCCCGTTCCGGGACAGGAACTATGGCTACACCTTC CASSPFRDRNYGYTF
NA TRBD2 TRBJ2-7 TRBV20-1 TGCAGTGCTAGAGCTCTGACTAGCTTTGTCGGTGGGGAGTACTTC CSARALTSFVGGEYF
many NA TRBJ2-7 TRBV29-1 TGCAGCGTTGACCGGGGAGGCGAGCAGTACTTC CSVDRGGEQYF
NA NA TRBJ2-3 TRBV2 TGTGCCAGCGGTGATTATGGAGGCCAAGGGGGTACAGATACGCAGTATTTT CASGDYGGQGGTDTQYF
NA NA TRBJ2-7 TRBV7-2 TGTGCCAGCAGCTTAGGGAGGGGACAAGGGTGCGAGCAGTACTTC CASSLGRGQGCEQYF
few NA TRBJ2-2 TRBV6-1 TGTGCCAGCTCTGGGGTCAACACCGGGGAGCTGTTTTTT CASSGVNTGELFF
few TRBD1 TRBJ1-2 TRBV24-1 TGTGCCACCAGTGATCGCAGGGGGAGCGACTATGGCTACACCTTC CATSDRRGSDYGYTF
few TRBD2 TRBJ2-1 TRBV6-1 TGTGCCAGCAGATCTCTAGCGGGGGATCAGGTTTTGAGTGAGCAGTTCTTC CASRSLAGDQVLSEQFF
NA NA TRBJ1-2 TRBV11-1 TGTGCCAGCAGCTTCATGGGACGCCTAACGCCCGGCTACACCTTC CASSFMGRLTPGYTF
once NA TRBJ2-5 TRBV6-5 TGTGCCAGCAGTTACTCTACGGGGGAATACCAAGAGACCCAGTACTTC CASSYSTGEYQETQYF
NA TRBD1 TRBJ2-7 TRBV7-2 TGTGCCAGCAGCTTATTTTCAGGGGGCTACGAGCAGTACTTC CASSLFSGGYEQYF
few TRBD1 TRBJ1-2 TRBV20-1 TGCAGTGCGAGGGGAGGGGGCATCGGTGGCTATGGCTACACCTTC CSARGGGIGGYGYTF
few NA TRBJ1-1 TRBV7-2 TGTGCCAGCGGCTTAGGACTCCTGGGCACTGAAGCTTTCTTT CASGLGLLGTEAFF
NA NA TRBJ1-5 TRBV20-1 TGCAGTGCTAGAAATGCCCTAGGGAATCAGCCCCAGCATTTT CSARNALGNQPQHF
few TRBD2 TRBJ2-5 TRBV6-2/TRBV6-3 TGTGCCAGCAGTTACCCGAGAGCTAGCGGGGTCCAAGAGACCCAGTACTTC CASSYPRASGVQETQYF
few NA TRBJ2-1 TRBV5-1 TGCGCCAGCAGCTCAGCGACAGAACCGAATGAGCAGTTCTTC CASSSATEPNEQFF
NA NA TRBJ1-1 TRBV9 TGTGCCAGCAGCGTAGGCAGTAAAACTGAAGCTTTCTTT CASSVGSKTEAFF
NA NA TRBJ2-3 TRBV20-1 TGCAGTGCTTATAGGGCTCAGACAGATACGCAGTATTTT CSAYRAQTDTQYF